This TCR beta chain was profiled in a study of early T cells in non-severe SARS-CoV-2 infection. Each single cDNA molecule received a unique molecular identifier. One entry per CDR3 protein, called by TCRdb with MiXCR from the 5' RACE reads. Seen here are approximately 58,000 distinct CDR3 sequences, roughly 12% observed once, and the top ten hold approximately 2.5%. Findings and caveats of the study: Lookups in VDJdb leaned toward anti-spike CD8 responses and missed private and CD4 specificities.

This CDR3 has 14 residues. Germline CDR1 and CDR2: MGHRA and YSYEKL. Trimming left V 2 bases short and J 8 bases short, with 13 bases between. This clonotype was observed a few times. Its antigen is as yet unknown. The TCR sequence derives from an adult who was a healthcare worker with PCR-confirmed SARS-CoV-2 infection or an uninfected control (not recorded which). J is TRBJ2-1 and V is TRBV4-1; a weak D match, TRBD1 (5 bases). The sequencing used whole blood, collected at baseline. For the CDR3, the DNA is TGCGCCAGCAGCCAAACGGACATAAACCATGAGCAGTTCTTC. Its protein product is CASSQTDINHEQFF.